The sequence of this T cell receptor beta chain was determined in a study of T cell responses to AZD1222 COVID-19 vaccine. Findings and limits, study-wide: In a largely white British group with more females than males, clonal diversity was possibly underestimated. Baseline serostatus was positive in only six AZD1222 recipients. Unmutated variant regions are reportedly the target of nearly half of TCRs that are spike-specific. A rise in Spike-specific TCR breadth and depth followed two AZD1222 doses.

A remark on this clone: The antigen remains undetermined.

CDR3 size: 14 residues. V was cut by 5 bases and J by 3 bases, with 14 bases left in between. The V gene's germline CDR1 is MNHEY and CDR2 SMNVEV (reference sequence). Assay: immunoSEQ multiplex PCR; the TCRdb copy retains only in-frame clones and omits some. The sample consists of 120,000 to 150,000 clones, 75% to 95% of them appearing once. The sequence derives from an adult in good health. The sequencing here drew on peripheral blood, taken on day 0 of MenACWY control vaccination. V is TRBV27 and J is TRBJ2-7, with D maybe TRBD1 (6 bases). DNA for the CDR3: TGTGCCAGCAGTACTACAGGGTCCGGCTACGAGCAGTACTTC. Protein: CASSTTGSGYEQYF.